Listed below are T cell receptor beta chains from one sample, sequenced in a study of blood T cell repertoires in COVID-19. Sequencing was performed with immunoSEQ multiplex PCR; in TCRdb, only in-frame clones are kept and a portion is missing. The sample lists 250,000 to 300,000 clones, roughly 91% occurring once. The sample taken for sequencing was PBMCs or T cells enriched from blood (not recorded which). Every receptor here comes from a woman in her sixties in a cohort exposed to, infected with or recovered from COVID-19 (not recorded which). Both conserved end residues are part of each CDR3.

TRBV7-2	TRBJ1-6	CASRLDTRSPLHF
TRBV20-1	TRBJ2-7	CSASPGLAGPEQYF
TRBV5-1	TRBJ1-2	CASSPWGVANYGYTF
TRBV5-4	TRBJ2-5	CASSHGQGSRETQYF
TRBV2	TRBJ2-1	CASSYPGGLNEQFF
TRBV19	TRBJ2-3	CASSPTRDTQYF
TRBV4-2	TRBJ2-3	CASSQEAGLAYGADTQYF
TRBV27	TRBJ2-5	CASSIYRGQETQYF
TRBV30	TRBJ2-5	CAWSPAPGTRGGTQYF
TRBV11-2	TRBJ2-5	CASSLEPKWLKAAETQYF
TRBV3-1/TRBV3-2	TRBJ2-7	CASSPSSYEQYF
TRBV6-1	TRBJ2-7	CASSESLGSYEQYF